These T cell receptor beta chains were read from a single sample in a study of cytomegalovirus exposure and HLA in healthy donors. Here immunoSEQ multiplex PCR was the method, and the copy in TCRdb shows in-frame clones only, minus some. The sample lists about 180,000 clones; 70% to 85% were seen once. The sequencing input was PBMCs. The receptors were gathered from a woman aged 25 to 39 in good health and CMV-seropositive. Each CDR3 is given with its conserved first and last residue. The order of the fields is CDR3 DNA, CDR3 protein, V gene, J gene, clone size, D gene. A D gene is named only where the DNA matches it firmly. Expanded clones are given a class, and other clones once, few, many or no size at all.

CDR3 DNA: TGTGCCAGCTCATTCGGGACACGGGACACCATATATTTT; CDR3 protein: CASSFGTRDTIYF; V gene: TRBV18; J gene: TRBJ1-3; clone size: NA; D gene: NA
CDR3 DNA: TGTGCCACCACCAACCCGGGACAGGGGCGCACAGATACGCAGTATTTT; CDR3 protein: CATTNPGQGRTDTQYF; V gene: TRBV28; J gene: TRBJ2-3; clone size: few; D gene: TRBD1
CDR3 DNA: TGTGCCAGCAGCTTCACCGACAGGGGGCTCTACAATGAGCAGTTCTTC; CDR3 protein: CASSFTDRGLYNEQFF; V gene: TRBV5-4; J gene: TRBJ2-1; clone size: NA; D gene: TRBD1
CDR3 DNA: TGTGCCAGCAGTTTGGGGGGGAGCTCCTACAATGAGCAGTTCTTC; CDR3 protein: CASSLGGSSYNEQFF; V gene: TRBV28; J gene: TRBJ2-1; clone size: NA; D gene: TRBD2
CDR3 DNA: TGTGCCAGTAGTATAGATGGGACTAGGAAAGAGACCCAGTACTTC; CDR3 protein: CASSIDGTRKETQYF; V gene: TRBV19; J gene: TRBJ2-5; clone size: NA; D gene: TRBD2
CDR3 DNA: TGTGCCAGCAGCGCCTTTCCTCTAGCGGGAGGGCCGGGTTACAATGAGCAGTTCTTC; CDR3 protein: CASSAFPLAGGPGYNEQFF; V gene: TRBV7-2; J gene: TRBJ2-1; clone size: once; D gene: TRBD2
CDR3 DNA: TGTGCCAGCAGTTACTCCTCATGGACTAGCTCCTACGAGCAGTACTTC; CDR3 protein: CASSYSSWTSSYEQYF; V gene: TRBV6-5; J gene: TRBJ2-7; clone size: NA; D gene: TRBD2
CDR3 DNA: TGTGCCAGCTCACAGACGGCAACTACCAATTCCGGCAATGAGCAGTTCTTC; CDR3 protein: CASSQTATTNSGNEQFF; V gene: TRBV18; J gene: TRBJ2-1; clone size: NA; D gene: NA
CDR3 DNA: TGTGCCAGCAGTCACCCGGGACTAGGGGGGGGTGAGCAGTTCTTC; CDR3 protein: CASSHPGLGGGEQFF; V gene: TRBV6-5; J gene: TRBJ2-1; clone size: NA; D gene: TRBD2
CDR3 DNA: TGTGCCAGCAGAAGAATGGCAGATGAGCAGTTCTTC; CDR3 protein: CASRRMADEQFF; V gene: TRBV27; J gene: TRBJ2-1; clone size: NA; D gene: NA
CDR3 DNA: TGTGCCAGCAGTTTTTCGGGGGGGGTCCAAGAGACCCAGTACTTC; CDR3 protein: CASSFSGGVQETQYF; V gene: TRBV6-4; J gene: TRBJ2-5; clone size: NA; D gene: TRBD2
CDR3 DNA: TGTGCCAGCAGTGTAGCGGGGCAGGGCGGAAACACCATATATTTT; CDR3 protein: CASSVAGQGGNTIYF; V gene: TRBV2; J gene: TRBJ1-3; clone size: NA; D gene: NA
CDR3 DNA: TGCGCCAGCAGCCGCGGGGGGACTAGCGGAAGGGAGCAGTTCTTC; CDR3 protein: CASSRGGTSGREQFF; V gene: TRBV4-3; J gene: TRBJ2-1; clone size: NA; D gene: TRBD2
CDR3 DNA: TGCGCCAGCAGCCTAAACCCAGGGGGCAGCTCAGATGAGCAGTTCTTC; CDR3 protein: CASSLNPGGSSDEQFF; V gene: TRBV4-3; J gene: TRBJ2-1; clone size: NA; D gene: TRBD1
CDR3 DNA: TGTGCCAGCAGCTTAGTAGGGGGGAACACTGAAGCTTTCTTT; CDR3 protein: CASSLVGGNTEAFF; V gene: TRBV11-3; J gene: TRBJ1-1; clone size: few; D gene: NA
CDR3 DNA: TGTGCCAGCAGCTTAGGGAGGGGCAATCAGCCCCAGCATTTT; CDR3 protein: CASSLGRGNQPQHF; V gene: TRBV7-8; J gene: TRBJ1-5; clone size: NA; D gene: NA
CDR3 DNA: TGTGCCAGCAGCACCCCGGGACAGGTTACCGGGGAGCTGTTTTTT; CDR3 protein: CASSTPGQVTGELFF; V gene: TRBV11-2; J gene: TRBJ2-2; clone size: NA; D gene: TRBD1
CDR3 DNA: TGTGCCAGCAGTTACTTCCCCCGGGACAGCCAAGAGACCCAGTACTTC; CDR3 protein: CASSYFPRDSQETQYF; V gene: TRBV6-5; J gene: TRBJ2-5; clone size: NA; D gene: TRBD1
CDR3 DNA: TGCGCCAGCAGCTCCGAGGGGAGGACAGGGGTGGAAAAACTGTTTTTT; CDR3 protein: CASSSEGRTGVEKLFF; V gene: TRBV5-1; J gene: TRBJ1-4; clone size: NA; D gene: TRBD1
CDR3 DNA: TGCAGCGTTGAAGATCTTACGGCGGAGAACACCGGGGAGCTGTTTTTT; CDR3 protein: CSVEDLTAENTGELFF; V gene: TRBV29-1; J gene: TRBJ2-2; clone size: NA; D gene: NA
CDR3 DNA: TGTGCCAGCAACCCGACCGGGGGGCCAGATACGCAGTATTTT; CDR3 protein: CASNPTGGPDTQYF; V gene: TRBV11-3; J gene: TRBJ2-3; clone size: NA; D gene: NA
CDR3 DNA: TGTGCCAGTATAGGGCGGGCGAATGAAAAACTGTTTTTT; CDR3 protein: CASIGRANEKLFF; V gene: TRBV19; J gene: TRBJ1-4; clone size: NA; D gene: NA
CDR3 DNA: TGTGCCAGCAGTCCTGGGACTAGCGGGATTGCAGAGCAGTACTTC; CDR3 protein: CASSPGTSGIAEQYF; V gene: TRBV27; J gene: TRBJ2-7; clone size: once; D gene: TRBD2
CDR3 DNA: TGTGCCAGCAGCTTGAGTGGTGGCCCCCGTGATACGCAGTATTTT; CDR3 protein: CASSLSGGPRDTQYF; V gene: TRBV5-4; J gene: TRBJ2-3; clone size: NA; D gene: NA
CDR3 DNA: TGTGCCTGGAGTGGGGAGTCCACTGAAGCTTTCTTT; CDR3 protein: CAWSGESTEAFF; V gene: TRBV30; J gene: TRBJ1-1; clone size: NA; D gene: NA
CDR3 DNA: TGTGCCAGCAGCTTATACGGTTCCACTGAAGCTTTCTTT; CDR3 protein: CASSLYGSTEAFF; V gene: TRBV7-3; J gene: TRBJ1-1; clone size: NA; D gene: NA
CDR3 DNA: TGTGCCAGCAGTGAACTCACAGATACGCAGTATTTT; CDR3 protein: CASSELTDTQYF; V gene: TRBV2; J gene: TRBJ2-3; clone size: NA; D gene: NA
CDR3 DNA: TGTGCCAGCAGAAAGGGACAGGTTAATCAGCCCCAGCATTTT; CDR3 protein: CASRKGQVNQPQHF; V gene: TRBV28; J gene: TRBJ1-5; clone size: NA; D gene: TRBD1
CDR3 DNA: TGCAGCGTTGAAGACAGGGCCGGGGAGCTGTTTTTT; CDR3 protein: CSVEDRAGELFF; V gene: TRBV29-1; J gene: TRBJ2-2; clone size: few; D gene: NA
CDR3 DNA: TGTGCCAGCAGCCCGCAGGGGGCATCGGGAAACACCATATATTTT; CDR3 protein: CASSPQGASGNTIYF; V gene: TRBV5-4; J gene: TRBJ1-3; clone size: NA; D gene: TRBD1
CDR3 DNA: TGTGCCAGCAGCTTGGGGGCCGGGACTAGCAGCTACGAGCAGTACTTC; CDR3 protein: CASSLGAGTSSYEQYF; V gene: TRBV5-4; J gene: TRBJ2-7; clone size: NA; D gene: TRBD2
CDR3 DNA: TGTGCCAGCAGCGAGGGGGGGCCGGGTCAGCCCCAGCATTTT; CDR3 protein: CASSEGGPGQPQHF; V gene: TRBV6-5; J gene: TRBJ1-5; clone size: NA; D gene: NA
CDR3 DNA: TGTGCCAGCAGTGACTCTGGCAGGGAGGGGACCCAGTACTTC; CDR3 protein: CASSDSGREGTQYF; V gene: TRBV6-4; J gene: TRBJ2-5; clone size: NA; D gene: TRBD2
CDR3 DNA: TGTGCCAGCAGCTTCGAAGGGCGGGAAGAGACCCAGTACTTC; CDR3 protein: CASSFEGREETQYF; V gene: TRBV5-5; J gene: TRBJ2-5; clone size: NA; D gene: NA
CDR3 DNA: TGTGCCAGCAGCCAAGATTTCGGGAGCGGGAGTGGTGAACAGTACTTC; CDR3 protein: CASSQDFGSGSGEQYF; V gene: TRBV4-2; J gene: TRBJ2-7; clone size: NA; D gene: TRBD2
CDR3 DNA: TGTGCCAGCAGTGCCATGGGACTAGCGGTCTACGAGCAGTACTTC; CDR3 protein: CASSAMGLAVYEQYF; V gene: TRBV27; J gene: TRBJ2-7; clone size: NA; D gene: TRBD2